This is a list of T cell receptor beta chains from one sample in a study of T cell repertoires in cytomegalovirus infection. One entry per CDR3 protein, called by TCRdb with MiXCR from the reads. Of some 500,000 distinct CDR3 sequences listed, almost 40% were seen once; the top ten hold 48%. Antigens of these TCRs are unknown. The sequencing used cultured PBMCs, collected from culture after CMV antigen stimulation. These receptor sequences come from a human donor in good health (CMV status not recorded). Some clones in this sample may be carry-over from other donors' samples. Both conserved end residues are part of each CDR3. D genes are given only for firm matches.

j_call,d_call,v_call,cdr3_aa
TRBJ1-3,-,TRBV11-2,CASSLDRSGNTIYF
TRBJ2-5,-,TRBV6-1,CASSVFGGRLQETQYF
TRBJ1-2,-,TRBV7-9,CASSPTRSGTPGAYGYTF
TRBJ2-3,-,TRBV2,CASRAFTGWGPDTQYF
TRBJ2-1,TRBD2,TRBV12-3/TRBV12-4,CASSLRTSGRAYNEQFF
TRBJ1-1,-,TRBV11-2,CASREGRQNTEAFF
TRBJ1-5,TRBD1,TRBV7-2,CASSPDRISPQPQHF
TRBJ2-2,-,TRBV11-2,CASSALWGDYTGELFF
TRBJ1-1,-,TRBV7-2,CASRPGRANTEAFF
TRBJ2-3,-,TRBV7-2,CASSLLEVTQYF
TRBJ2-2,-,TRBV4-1,CASSQVFVVNTGELFF
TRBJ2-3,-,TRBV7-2,CASSLGPSTDTQYF
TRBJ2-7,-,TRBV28,CASSLILRGAYEQYF
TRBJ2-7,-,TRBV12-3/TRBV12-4,CASSFEGTYEQYF
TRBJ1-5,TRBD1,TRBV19,CASSRWDRVRVRLNQPQHF
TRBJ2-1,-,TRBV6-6,CASSYGFYPSSHNEQFF
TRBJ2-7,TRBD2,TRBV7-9,CASSHRTSVNSYEQYF
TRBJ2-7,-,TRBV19,CASSHRHPYEQYF
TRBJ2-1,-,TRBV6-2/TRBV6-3,CASWSGEQFF
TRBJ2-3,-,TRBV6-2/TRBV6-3,CASSYLTLGDTQYF
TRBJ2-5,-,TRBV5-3,CASSRPIGNGGYQETQYF
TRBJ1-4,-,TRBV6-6,CASSYSRRGEKLFF
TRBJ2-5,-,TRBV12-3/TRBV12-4,CASSATGPETQYF
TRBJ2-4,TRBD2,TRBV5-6,CASSAGLAPKNIQYF
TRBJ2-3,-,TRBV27,CASSLYRGGTQYF
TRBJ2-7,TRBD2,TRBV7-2,CASSLVGSFSGRRYEQYF
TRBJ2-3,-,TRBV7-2,CASSHPPQQDTQYF
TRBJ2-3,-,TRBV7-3,CASSSPGWGAQYF
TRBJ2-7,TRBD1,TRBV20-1,CSASGTGPLAEQYF
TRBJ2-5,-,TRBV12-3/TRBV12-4,CASSLGGRPQETQYF
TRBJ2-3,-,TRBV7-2,CASGTALGAADTQYF
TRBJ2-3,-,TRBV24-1,CATSDRLASDTQYF
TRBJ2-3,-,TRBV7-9,CASSLAPSGDTQYF
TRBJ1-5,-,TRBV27,CASSPIGVSNQPQHF
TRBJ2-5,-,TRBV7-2,CASSFRTEETQYF
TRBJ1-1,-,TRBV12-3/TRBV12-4,CASSLVPGVEAFF
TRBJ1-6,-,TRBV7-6,CASSKTGGYNSPLHF
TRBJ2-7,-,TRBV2,CASITTYEQYF
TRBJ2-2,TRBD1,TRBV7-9,CASSPGQGAGELFF
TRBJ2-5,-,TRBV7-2,CASSLGLAKETQYF
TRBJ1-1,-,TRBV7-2,CASSYGQRTEAFF
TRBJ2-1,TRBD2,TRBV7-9,CASKTSGGVDEQFF
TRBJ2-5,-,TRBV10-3,CAISSDRGETQYF
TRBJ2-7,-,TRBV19,CASSIFQGYEQYF
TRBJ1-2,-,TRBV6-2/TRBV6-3,CASSYPGSPNYGYTF
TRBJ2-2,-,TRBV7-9,CASFHPGGPPGELFF
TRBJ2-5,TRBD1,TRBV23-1,CASSPRQGRAKETQYF
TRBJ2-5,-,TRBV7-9,CASSWRRAGGTQYF
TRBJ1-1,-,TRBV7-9,CASSFGGGGTEAFF
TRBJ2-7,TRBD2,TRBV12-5,CASGLGSGGFYEQYF
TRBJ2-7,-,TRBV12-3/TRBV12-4,CASSLISYTYEQYF
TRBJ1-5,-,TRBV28,CASSPGQYQPQHF
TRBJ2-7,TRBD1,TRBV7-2,CASSFRGRGEQYF